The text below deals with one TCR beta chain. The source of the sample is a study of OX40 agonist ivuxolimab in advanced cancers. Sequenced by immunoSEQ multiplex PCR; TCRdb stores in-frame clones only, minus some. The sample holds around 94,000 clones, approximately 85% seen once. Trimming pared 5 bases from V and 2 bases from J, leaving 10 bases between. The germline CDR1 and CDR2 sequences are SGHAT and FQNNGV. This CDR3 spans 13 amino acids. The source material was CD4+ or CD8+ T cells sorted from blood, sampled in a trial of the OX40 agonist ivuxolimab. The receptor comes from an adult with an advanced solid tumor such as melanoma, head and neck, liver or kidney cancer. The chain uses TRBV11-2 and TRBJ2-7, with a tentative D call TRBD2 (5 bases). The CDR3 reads CASSPLTTYEQYF. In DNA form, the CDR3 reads TGTGCCAGCAGCCCCTTGACTACCTACGAGCAGTACTTC.